This TCR beta chain was identified in a study of blood T cell repertoires in COVID-19. As for the study in general: Samples of COVID-19 (acute and convalescent) were obtained from the United States, Italy and Spain. Sample material is recorded as cDNA or gDNA derived from T cells, B-cell-depleted T cells, or PBMCs.

Authors' analysis steps: Reference gene primer amplification gave nucleated cell count estimates. The method was immunoSEQ multiplex PCR; TCRdb's version includes in-frame clones alone and lacks a portion of them. The D gene and trimming were derived from the DNA, and the V and J assignments and clone size from that table. The table includes approximately 90,000 clones, about 79% detected once. The CDR3 covers 13 residues. Trimming cost V 5 bases and J 7 bases; bases outside gene matches: 6. Germline V lookup: CDR1 KGHSH, CDR2 LQKENI. The receptor was isolated from a man in his sixties with acute or convalescent COVID-19. The chain is built from TRBV18 and TRBJ1-1, with 8 bases matching TRBD1. The sample consisted of peripheral blood. CDR3 in amino acids: CASSVQGAGEAFF. The CDR3 nucleotides read TGTGCCAGCTCAGTTCAGGGGGCCGGTGAAGCTTTCTTT. Using reference TRBV18 and TRBJ1-1 for the parts outside the CDR3, the full variable domain is NAGVMQNPRHLVRRRGQEARLRCSPMKGHSHVYWYRQLPEEGLKFMVYLQKENIIDESGMPKERFSAEFPKEGPSILRIQQVVRGDSAAYFCASSVQGAGEAFFGQGTRLTVV.